One and the same sample provided the 27 T cell receptor beta chains below, sequenced in a study of T-cell reconstitution after alpha-beta-depleted transplantation in children. Preparing the TCRbeta library involved the use of unique molecular identifiers. One entry per CDR3 protein, called by TCRdb with MiXCR from the PCR reads. The sample records 200,000 to 250,000 distinct CDR3 sequences, under 30% being singletons. Specimen: PBMCs, collected before TCRalphabeta/CD19-depleted stem cell transplant. These receptors originate from a girl aged 2-15 years with Fanconi anemia, due to receive a stem cell transplant.

This rearrangement joins TRBV6-2 or TRBV6-3 to TRBJ2-7, with D perhaps TRBD1 (6 bases). Per the germline V gene, CDR1 is MNHEY and CDR2 is SVGEGT. V dropped 3 bases and J dropped 5 bases, with 17 bases sitting between them. This CDR3 is 15 amino acids long. CDR3 residues: CASSYLGGTSDEQYF. DNA for the CDR3: TGTGCCAGCAGTTATTTAGGGGGAACTTCTGACGAGCAGTACTTC.

This clonotype was seen many times. The chain links TRBV29-1 to TRBJ1-1; no clear D. The CDR3 length is 13 residues. Trimming shortened V by 4 bases and J by 0 bases, and 9 bases separated the two germline ends. The germline CDR1 and CDR2 sequences are SQVTM and ANQGSEA. In DNA form, the CDR3 reads TGCAGCGTTGTAAGGATCATGAACACTGAAGCTTTCTTT. Encoded protein: CSVVRIMNTEAFF.

This clonotype was counted many times. The DNA of the CDR3 is TGCAGCGTCTGGGACGGGGATCAGCCCCAGCATTTT. This encodes CSVWDGDQPQHF. V and J are TRBV29-1 and TRBJ1-5; weak D call: TRBD1 (5 bases). Trimming left V 6 bases short and J 5 bases short, with 11 bases between. The CDR3 is made up of 12 amino acids. CDR1 and CDR2 (germline): SQVTM, ANQGSEA. Full variable domain (rest looked up from reference TRBV29-1 and TRBJ1-5): SAVISQKPSRDICQRGTSLTIQCQVDSQVTMMFWYRQQPGQSLTLIATANQGSEATYESGFVIDKFPISRPNLTFSTLTVSNMSPEDSSIYLCSVWDGDQPQHFGDGTRLSIL.

The chain links TRBV28 to TRBJ2-7; either TRBD1 or TRBD2 may supply D (5 bases each). Per germline, CDR1 MDHEN and CDR2 SYDVKM. CDR3 size: 11 residues. CDR3 protein: CAVIGATKQYF. The CDR3 nucleotides read TGTGCAGTTATCGGGGCTACGAAGCAGTACTTC. Using reference TRBV28 and TRBJ2-7 for the parts outside the CDR3, the full variable domain is DVKVTQSSRYLVKRTGEKVFLECVQDMDHENMFWYRQDPGLGLRLIYFSYDVKMKEKGDIPEGYSVSREKKERFSLILESASTNQTSMYLCAVIGATKQYFGPGTRLTVT.

Ten or more counts support this clonotype. The chain carries TRBV15 and TRBJ2-7, with TRBD2 matching over 9 bases. CDR3 length: 14 amino acids. Looked up from germline, CDR1 is LNHNV and CDR2 is YYDKDF (reference sequence). J gave up 4 bases and V 3 bases, and 4 bases lay outside the gene matches. This CDR3 is CATSRRLAVYEQYF. DNA for the CDR3: TGTGCCACCAGCAGGAGACTAGCGGTTTACGAGCAGTACTTC. Full variable domain (outside the CDR3, taken from reference TRBV15 and TRBJ2-7): DAMVIQNPRYQVTQFGKPVTLSCSQTLNHNVMYWYQQKSSQAPKLLFHYYDKDFNNEADTPDNFQSRRPNTSFCFLDIRSPGLGDTAMYLCATSRRLAVYEQYFGPGTRLTVT.

This clonotype was counted between two and nine times. This chain links TRBV6-1 with TRBJ2-3; D is undetermined. Per the germline V gene, CDR1 is MNHNS and CDR2 is SASEGT. This CDR3 is built from 17 residues. Trimming pared 0 bases from V and 2 bases from J, leaving 15 bases between. The CDR3 spells CASSEALPTSYTDTQYF. CDR3 DNA: TGTGCCAGCAGTGAAGCGCTTCCCACGAGCTACACAGATACGCAGTATTTT.

This clonotype came up many times. CDR3 in amino acids: CSVRQGVKAFF. In DNA form, the CDR3 reads TGCAGCGTACGACAGGGGGTTAAAGCTTTCTTT. The chain recombines TRBV29-1 with TRBJ1-1; the match to TRBD1 covers 9 bases. The CDR3 is 11 amino acids. CDR1 SQVTM and CDR2 ANQGSEA come from the germline V gene. Trimming removed 6 bases from V and 9 bases from J; junction bases left unmatched: 5. The whole variable domain, remainder taken from reference TRBV29-1 and TRBJ1-1, is SAVISQKPSRDICQRGTSLTIQCQVDSQVTMMFWYRQQPGQSLTLIATANQGSEATYESGFVIDKFPISRPNLTFSTLTVSNMSPEDSSIYLCSVRQGVKAFFGQGTRLTVV.

The sample holds a few counts of this clonotype. The chain employs TRBV2 and TRBJ2-5, with 9 nucleotides matching TRBD1. The CDR3 runs 13 residues. CDR1 and CDR2 from the germline V gene are SNHLY and FYNNEI. J lost 6 bases, V lost 8 bases, and 7 bases had no gene match. In DNA form, the CDR3 reads TGTGCCAGCCGGGACAGGGATGTAAAGACCCAGTACTTC. Translation: CASRDRDVKTQYF.

The chain is built from TRBV5-1 and TRBJ1-6; TRBD1 aligns across 7 bases. The CDR3 spans 19 residues. Germline lookup yields CDR1 SGHRS and CDR2 YFSETQ. V shed 4 bases and J 5 bases; nucleotides not matched to a gene: 18. This chain's CDR3 is CASSTSGQSTIPNNSPLHF. CDR3 sequence (DNA): TGCGCCAGCAGCACCTCGGGACAGTCGACAATTCCTAATAATTCACCCCTCCACTTT.

This chain joins TRBV11-2 and TRBJ2-6; TRBD1 aligns across 8 bases. V was clipped by 4 bases and J by 0 bases; unmatched bases: 11. This CDR3 spans 19 amino acids. Germline V lookup: CDR1 SGHAT, CDR2 FQNNGV. CDR3 amino acids: CASSSGQALVLSGANVLTF. The CDR3, as DNA: TGTGCCAGCAGCTCGGGACAGGCCCTCGTACTCTCTGGGGCCAACGTCCTGACTTTC.

This clonotype was counted ten times or more. This rearrangement joins TRBV20-1 to TRBJ1-3; D is undetermined. This CDR3 is 12 amino acids long. V lost 4 bases and J 4 bases, leaving 8 bases between the germline ends. CDR1 and CDR2 (germline): DFQATT, SNEGSKA (reference sequence). The CDR3 sequence: CSAIGWGNTIYF. In nucleotides, the CDR3 is TGCAGTGCTATCGGGTGGGGAAACACCATATATTTT.

This clonotype was seen ten or more times. The rearrangement uses TRBV20-1 and TRBJ2-6; 7 bases align to TRBD1. Germline V gives CDR1 DFQATT, CDR2 SNEGSKA (reference sequence). The CDR3 runs to 16 residues. Trimming at V came to 4 bases and at J to 1 base, leaving 7 bases not matched to a gene. CDR3 coding DNA: TGCAGTGCTACAGAGGGGGCGAGGTCTGGGGCCAACGTCCTGACTTTC. Residues: CSATEGARSGANVLTF.

The chain carries TRBV7-9 and TRBJ2-1; 13 bases map to TRBD2. The CDR3 runs to 15 residues. Germline V gene lookup returns CDR1 SEHNR and CDR2 FQNEAQ (reference sequence). The ends lost 7 bases at V and 5 bases at J; junction bases unmatched: 5. CDR3 region: CASTSGLAGNNEQFF. CDR3 sequence (DNA): TGTGCCAGCACCTCGGGACTAGCGGGAAACAATGAGCAGTTCTTC. Full variable domain (missing parts from reference TRBV7-9 and TRBJ2-1): DTGVSQNPRHKITKRGQNVTFRCDPISEHNRLYWYRQTLGQGPEFLTYFQNEAQLEKSRLLSDRFSAERPKGSFSTLEIQRTEQGDSAMYLCASTSGLAGNNEQFFGPGTRLTVL.

The J gene is TRBJ1-2, the V gene TRBV29-1, with TRBD1 identical over 8 bases. With V trimmed by 6 bases and J by 7 bases, 10 bases remained unmatched. The CDR3 length is 13 residues. CDR1 and CDR2 (germline): SQVTM, ANQGSEA. CDR3 residues: CSVAYGQGGGYTF. The CDR3 region has the DNA TGCAGCGTCGCATACGGACAGGGAGGTGGCTACACCTTC.

The table lists this clonotype with a few counts. J is TRBJ2-1 and V is TRBV6-4, with TRBD2 matching 13 bases. V lost 0 bases, J lost 7 bases, and 9 bases stayed unmatched. The CDR3 consists of 18 residues. The germline V gene has CDR1 MRHNA and CDR2 SNTAGT. CDR3 in amino acids: CASSDSTSGRCRKNEQFF. CDR3 in DNA: TGTGCCAGCAGTGACTCGACTAGCGGGAGGTGTAGGAAGAATGAGCAGTTCTTC.

This clonotype has a count of ten or more. This chain joins TRBV29-1 and TRBJ1-5; D is uncertain. Germline-derived CDR1 and CDR2 are SQVTM and ANQGSEA. This CDR3 is built from 13 residues. Trimming pared 5 bases from V and 7 bases from J, leaving 15 bases between. The CDR3 is CSVLIRAGQPQHF. CDR3 coding DNA: TGCAGCGTTCTCATTAGGGCGGGCCAGCCCCAGCATTTT. Variable domain in full (rest from reference TRBV29-1 and TRBJ1-5): SAVISQKPSRDICQRGTSLTIQCQVDSQVTMMFWYRQQPGQSLTLIATANQGSEATYESGFVIDKFPISRPNLTFSTLTVSNMSPEDSSIYLCSVLIRAGQPQHFGDGTRLSIL.

The chain uses TRBV9 and TRBJ2-3, with 7 bases that match TRBD2. V gave up 0 bases and J gave up 2 bases; unmatched junction bases: 6. Looked up from germline, CDR1 is SGDLS and CDR2 is YYNGEE. The CDR3 covers 16 residues. The DNA of the CDR3 is TGTGCCAGCAGCGTAGCTGAGGGACTACACACAGATACGCAGTATTTT. Amino acids: CASSVAEGLHTDTQYF.

The chain couples TRBV6-1 to TRBJ1-1, with D perhaps matching TRBD1 (5 bases). Germline lookup yields CDR1 MNHNS and CDR2 SASEGT. The length of the CDR3 is 15 residues. V was trimmed by 3 bases and J by 4 bases, leaving 15 bases between them. The CDR3 is CASSDRQGVLTEAFF. CDR3 DNA sequence: TGTGCCAGCAGTGATAGGCAGGGAGTACTCACTGAAGCTTTCTTT.

This clonotype was detected many times. The rearrangement joins TRBV20-1 to TRBJ2-7; 8 bases are a match to TRBD2. Trimming removed 0 bases from V and 4 bases from J; junction bases left unmatched: 11. This CDR3 comprises 16 residues. Germline V gene lookup returns CDR1 DFQATT and CDR2 SNEGSKA (reference sequence). This chain's CDR3 is CSARDPPGLVNYEQYF. The CDR3 region has the DNA TGCAGTGCTAGAGATCCCCCGGGACTAGTAAATTACGAGCAGTACTTC.

This clonotype was recorded a few times. This rearrangement joins TRBV20-1 to TRBJ2-1; TRBD2 matches 7 bases. There are 16 residues in the CDR3. With 3 bases clipped from V and 0 bases from J, the junction kept 8 bases outside the gene matches. The germline CDR1 and CDR2 sequences are DFQATT and SNEGSKA (reference sequence). The CDR3: CSASSQGGSSYNEQFF. The DNA for the CDR3 is TGCAGTGCTAGCAGTCAGGGCGGGAGCTCCTACAATGAGCAGTTCTTC.

This clonotype was observed many times. The J gene is TRBJ2-7, the V gene TRBV4-2, with 10 bases that match TRBD2. CDR3 size: 16 residues. CDR1 is LGHNA, CDR2 YNFKEQ, per germline. Trimming cost V 1 base and J 4 bases; bases outside gene matches: 7. CDR3 in amino acids: CASSQVKASGGYEQYF. The DNA for the CDR3 is TGTGCCAGCAGCCAAGTAAAGGCTAGCGGGGGATACGAGCAGTACTTC.

This clonotype showed up just a few times. The rearrangement links TRBV20-1 to TRBJ1-1, with D perhaps matching TRBD1 (5 bases). This CDR3 spans 13 amino acids. V was pared by 6 bases and J by 2 bases, with 13 bases between. Germline V gene data show CDR1 as DFQATT and CDR2 as SNEGSKA (reference sequence). CDR3 sequence reads: CSALRDGNTEAFF. CDR3 coding DNA: TGCAGTGCCCTCCGGGACGGTAACACTGAAGCTTTCTTT.

The V gene is TRBV5-1, the J gene TRBJ2-5, with D perhaps given as TRBD1 or TRBD2 (5 bases each). This CDR3 region has 14 residues. V lost 0 bases and J lost 1, with 7 bases in between. Germline V gene sequence: CDR1 SGHRS, CDR2 YFSETQ. The CDR3 region has the DNA TGCGCCAGCAGCTTGGCGGGACCCCAAGAGACCCAGTACTTC. Encoded protein: CASSLAGPQETQYF.

This clonotype was recorded a few times. The J gene is TRBJ2-1, the V gene TRBV2; 13 nucleotides match TRBD2. Per germline, CDR1 SNHLY and CDR2 FYNNEI. The CDR3 has 16 residues. V shed 4 bases and J 7 bases; nucleotides not matched to a gene: 7. This CDR3 is CASSVITSGGENEQFF. The CDR3 DNA is TGTGCCAGCAGTGTTATTACTAGCGGGGGGGAAAATGAGCAGTTCTTC.

The chain combines TRBV25-1 with TRBJ2-7; the D gene is possibly TRBD2 (5 bases). CDR1 and CDR2 (germline): MGHDK, SYGVNS. The CDR3 sequence is 12 residues long. With 7 bases removed from V and 6 bases from J, the gap between germline ends came to 13 bases. The CDR3 spells CASNTRETEQYF. CDR3 in DNA: TGTGCCAGCAATACGAGGGAGACCGAGCAGTACTTC.

V is TRBV27 and J is TRBJ2-7, with D perhaps matching TRBD1 (6 bases). Deletions cut 6 bases from V and 2 bases from J, with 14 bases between. This CDR3 has 14 residues. CDR1 MNHEY and CDR2 SMNVEV come from the germline V gene (reference sequence). The CDR3 spells CASSLYRDTYEQYF. The CDR3 region has the DNA TGTGCCAGCAGCCTGTACCGGGACACCTACGAGCAGTACTTC.

This clonotype was found many times. The chain carries TRBV29-1 and TRBJ2-5; 9 bases line up with TRBD1. J gave up 3 bases and V 3 bases, and 14 bases lay outside the gene matches. Per the germline V gene, CDR1 is SQVTM and CDR2 is ANQGSEA. This CDR3 has 17 residues. CDR3 protein: CSVDLPFGQGTEETQYF. The CDR3 nucleotides read TGCAGCGTTGACCTCCCATTCGGACAGGGGACAGAAGAGACCCAGTACTTC.